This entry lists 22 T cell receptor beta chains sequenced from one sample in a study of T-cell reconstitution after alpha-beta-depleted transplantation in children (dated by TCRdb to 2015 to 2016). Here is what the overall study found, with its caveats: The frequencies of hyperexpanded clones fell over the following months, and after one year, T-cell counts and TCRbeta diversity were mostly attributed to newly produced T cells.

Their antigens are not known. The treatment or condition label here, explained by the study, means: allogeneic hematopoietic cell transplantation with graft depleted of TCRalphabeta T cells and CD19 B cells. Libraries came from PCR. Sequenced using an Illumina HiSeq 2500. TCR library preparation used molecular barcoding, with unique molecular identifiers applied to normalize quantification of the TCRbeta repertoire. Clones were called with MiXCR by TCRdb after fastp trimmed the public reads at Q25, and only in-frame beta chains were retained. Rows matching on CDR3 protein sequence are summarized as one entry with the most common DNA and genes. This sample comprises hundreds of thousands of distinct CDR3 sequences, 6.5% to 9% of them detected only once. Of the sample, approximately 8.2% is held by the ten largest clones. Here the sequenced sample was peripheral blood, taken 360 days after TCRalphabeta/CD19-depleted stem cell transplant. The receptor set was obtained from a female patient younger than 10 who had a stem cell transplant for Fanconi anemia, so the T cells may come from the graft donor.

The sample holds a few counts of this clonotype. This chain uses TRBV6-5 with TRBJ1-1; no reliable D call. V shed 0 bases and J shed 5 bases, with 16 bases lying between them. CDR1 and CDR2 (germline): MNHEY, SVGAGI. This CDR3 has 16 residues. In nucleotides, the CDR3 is TGTGCCAGCAGTTACTCGACGGGGAGTCTAAAAACTGAAGCTTTCTTT. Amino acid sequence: CASSYSTGSLKTEAFF.

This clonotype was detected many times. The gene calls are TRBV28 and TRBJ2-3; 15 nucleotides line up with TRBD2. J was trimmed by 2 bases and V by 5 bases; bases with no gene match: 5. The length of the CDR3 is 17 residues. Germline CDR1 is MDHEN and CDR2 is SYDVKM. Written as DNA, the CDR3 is TGTGCCAGCAGTCCCGGGACTAGCGGGGGGTACACAGATACGCAGTATTTT. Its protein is CASSPGTSGGYTDTQYF.

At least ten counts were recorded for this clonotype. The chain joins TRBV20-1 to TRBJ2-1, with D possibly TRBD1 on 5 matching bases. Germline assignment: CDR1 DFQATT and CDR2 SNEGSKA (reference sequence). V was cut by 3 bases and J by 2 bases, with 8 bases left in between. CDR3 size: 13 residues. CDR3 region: CSASQGPYNEQFF. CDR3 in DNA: TGCAGTGCTAGCCAGGGCCCCTACAATGAGCAGTTCTTC.

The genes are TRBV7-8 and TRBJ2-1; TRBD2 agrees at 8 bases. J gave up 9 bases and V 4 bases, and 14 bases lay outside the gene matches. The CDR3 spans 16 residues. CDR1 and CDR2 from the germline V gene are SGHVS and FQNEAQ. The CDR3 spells CASSSGGGSPHGEQFF. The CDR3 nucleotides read TGTGCCAGCAGCTCAGGCGGGGGGTCGCCCCACGGTGAGCAGTTCTTC.

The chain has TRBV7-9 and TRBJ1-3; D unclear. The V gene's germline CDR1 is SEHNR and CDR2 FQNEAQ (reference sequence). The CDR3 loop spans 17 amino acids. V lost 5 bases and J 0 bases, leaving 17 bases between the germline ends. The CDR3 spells CASSPWNGEVSGNTIYF. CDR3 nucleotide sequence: TGTGCCAGCAGCCCGTGGAACGGCGAGGTCTCTGGAAACACCATATATTTT.

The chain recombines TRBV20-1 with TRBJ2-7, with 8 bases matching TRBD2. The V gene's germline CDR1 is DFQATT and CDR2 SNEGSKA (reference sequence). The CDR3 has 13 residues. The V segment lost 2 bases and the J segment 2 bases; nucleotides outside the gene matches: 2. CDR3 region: CSARHGGAYEQYF. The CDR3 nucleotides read TGCAGTGCTAGACACGGGGGGGCCTACGAGCAGTACTTC.

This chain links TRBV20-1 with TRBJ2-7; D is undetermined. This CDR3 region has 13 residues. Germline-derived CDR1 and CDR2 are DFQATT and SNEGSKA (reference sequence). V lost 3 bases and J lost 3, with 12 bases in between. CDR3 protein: CSARSGRDYEQYV. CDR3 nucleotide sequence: TGCAGTGCTAGGTCTGGGCGAGACTACGAGCAGTACGTC.

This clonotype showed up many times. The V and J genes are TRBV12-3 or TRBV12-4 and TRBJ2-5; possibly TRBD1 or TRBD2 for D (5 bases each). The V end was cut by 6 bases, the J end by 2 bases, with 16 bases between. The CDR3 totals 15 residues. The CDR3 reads CASSFIGGSQETQYF. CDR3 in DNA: TGTGCCAGCAGCTTCATTGGGGGAAGTCAAGAGACCCAGTACTTC.

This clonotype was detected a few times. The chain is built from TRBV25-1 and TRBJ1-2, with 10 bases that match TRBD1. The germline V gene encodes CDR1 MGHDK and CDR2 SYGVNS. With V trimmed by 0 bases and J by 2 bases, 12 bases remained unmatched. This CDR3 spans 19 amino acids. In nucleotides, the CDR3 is TGTGCCAGCAGTGAATACTTCACGGGACAGGGGACTGGGAACTATGGCTACACCTTC. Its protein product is CASSEYFTGQGTGNYGYTF.

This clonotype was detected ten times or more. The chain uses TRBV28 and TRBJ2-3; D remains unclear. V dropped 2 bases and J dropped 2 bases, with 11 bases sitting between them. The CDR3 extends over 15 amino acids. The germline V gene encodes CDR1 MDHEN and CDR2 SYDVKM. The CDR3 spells CASSLGQPNTDTQYF. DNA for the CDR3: TGTGCCAGCAGTTTAGGGCAGCCTAACACAGATACGCAGTATTTT.

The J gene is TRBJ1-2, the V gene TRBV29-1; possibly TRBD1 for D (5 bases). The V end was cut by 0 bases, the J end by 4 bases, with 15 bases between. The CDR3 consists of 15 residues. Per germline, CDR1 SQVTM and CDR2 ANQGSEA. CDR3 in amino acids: CSVEEGPSRAYGYTF. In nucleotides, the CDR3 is TGCAGCGTTGAAGAGGGGCCATCCAGGGCCTATGGCTACACCTTC.

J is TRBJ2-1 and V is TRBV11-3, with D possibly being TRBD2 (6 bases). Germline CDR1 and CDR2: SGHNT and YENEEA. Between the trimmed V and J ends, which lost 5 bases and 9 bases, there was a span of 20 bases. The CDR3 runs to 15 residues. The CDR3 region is CASSRHWGLPGEQFF. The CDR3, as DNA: TGTGCCAGCAGCAGACACTGGGGACTGCCTGGTGAGCAGTTCTTC.

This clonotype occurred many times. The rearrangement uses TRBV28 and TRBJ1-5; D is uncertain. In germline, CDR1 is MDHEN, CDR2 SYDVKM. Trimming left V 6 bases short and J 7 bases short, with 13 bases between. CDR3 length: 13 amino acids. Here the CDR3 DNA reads TGTGCCAGCAGCCGCGGAGGCCCACAGCCCCAGCATTTT. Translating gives CASSRGGPQPQHF.

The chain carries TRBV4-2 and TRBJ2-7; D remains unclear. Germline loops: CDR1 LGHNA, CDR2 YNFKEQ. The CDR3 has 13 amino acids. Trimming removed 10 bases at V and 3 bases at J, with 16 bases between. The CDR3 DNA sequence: TGTGCCATGGGCTTTGGGCCAGTCTACGAGCAGTACTTC. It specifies CAMGFGPVYEQYF.

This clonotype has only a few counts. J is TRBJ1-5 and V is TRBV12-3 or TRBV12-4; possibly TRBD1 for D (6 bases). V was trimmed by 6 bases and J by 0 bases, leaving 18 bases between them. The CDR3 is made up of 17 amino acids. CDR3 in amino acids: CASSIKMTGFSNQPQHF. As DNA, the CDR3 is TGTGCCAGCAGCATTAAAATGACAGGATTTAGCAATCAGCCCCAGCATTTT.

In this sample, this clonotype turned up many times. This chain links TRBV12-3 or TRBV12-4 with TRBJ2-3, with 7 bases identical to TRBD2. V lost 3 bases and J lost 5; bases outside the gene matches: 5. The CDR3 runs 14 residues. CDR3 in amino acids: CASSFGGYIDTQYF. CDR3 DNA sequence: TGTGCCAGCAGTTTCGGGGGGTATATAGATACGCAGTATTTT.

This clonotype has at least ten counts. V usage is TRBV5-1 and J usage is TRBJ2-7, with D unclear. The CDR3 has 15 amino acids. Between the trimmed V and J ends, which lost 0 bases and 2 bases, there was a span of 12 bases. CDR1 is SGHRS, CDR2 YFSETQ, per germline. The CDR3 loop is CASSLDLGSAYEQYF. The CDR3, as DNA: TGCGCCAGCAGCTTGGATCTGGGCTCGGCCTACGAGCAGTACTTC. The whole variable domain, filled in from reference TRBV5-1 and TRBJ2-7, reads KAGVTQTPRYLIKTRGQQVTLSCSPISGHRSVSWYQQTPGQGLQFLFEYFSETQRNKGNFPGRFSGRQFSNSRSEMNVSTLELGDSALYLCASSLDLGSAYEQYFGPGTRLTVT.

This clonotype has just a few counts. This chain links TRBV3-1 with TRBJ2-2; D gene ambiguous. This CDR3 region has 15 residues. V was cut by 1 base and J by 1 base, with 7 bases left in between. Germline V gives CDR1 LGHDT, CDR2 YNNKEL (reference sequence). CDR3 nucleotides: TGTGCCAGCAGCCAAGCTAGGCTGAACACCGGGGAGCTGTTTTTT. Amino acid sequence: CASSQARLNTGELFF.

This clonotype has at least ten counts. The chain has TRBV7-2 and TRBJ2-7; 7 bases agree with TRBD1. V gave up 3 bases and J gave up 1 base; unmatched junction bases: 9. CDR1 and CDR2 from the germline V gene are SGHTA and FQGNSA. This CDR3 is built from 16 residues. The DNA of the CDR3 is TGTGCCAGCAGCTTGACAGGGTCCTTTACATCCTACGAGCAGTACTTC. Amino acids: CASSLTGSFTSYEQYF.

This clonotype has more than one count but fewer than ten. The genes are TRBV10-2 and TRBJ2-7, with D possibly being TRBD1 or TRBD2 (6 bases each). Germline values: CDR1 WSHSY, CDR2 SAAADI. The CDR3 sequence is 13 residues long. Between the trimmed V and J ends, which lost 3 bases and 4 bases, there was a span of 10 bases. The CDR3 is CASSEGGSYEQYF. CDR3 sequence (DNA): TGCGCCAGCAGTGAAGGGGGGTCGTACGAGCAGTACTTC.

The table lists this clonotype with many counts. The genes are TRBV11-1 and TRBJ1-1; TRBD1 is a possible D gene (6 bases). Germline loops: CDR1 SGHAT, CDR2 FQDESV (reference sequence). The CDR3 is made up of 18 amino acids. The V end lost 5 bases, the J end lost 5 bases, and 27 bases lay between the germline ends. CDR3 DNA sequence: TGTGCCAGCAGCCCAGTCGGTCGGCAGGGGATAGTGGTAACTGAAGCTTTCTTT. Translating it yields CASSPVGRQGIVVTEAFF.

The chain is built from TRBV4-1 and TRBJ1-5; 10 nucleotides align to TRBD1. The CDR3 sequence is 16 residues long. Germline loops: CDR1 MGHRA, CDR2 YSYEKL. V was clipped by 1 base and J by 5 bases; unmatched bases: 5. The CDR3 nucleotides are TGCGCCAGCAGCCAAGGGGACAGGGGTAGAGATCAGCCCCAGCATTTT. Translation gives CASSQGDRGRDQPQHF.